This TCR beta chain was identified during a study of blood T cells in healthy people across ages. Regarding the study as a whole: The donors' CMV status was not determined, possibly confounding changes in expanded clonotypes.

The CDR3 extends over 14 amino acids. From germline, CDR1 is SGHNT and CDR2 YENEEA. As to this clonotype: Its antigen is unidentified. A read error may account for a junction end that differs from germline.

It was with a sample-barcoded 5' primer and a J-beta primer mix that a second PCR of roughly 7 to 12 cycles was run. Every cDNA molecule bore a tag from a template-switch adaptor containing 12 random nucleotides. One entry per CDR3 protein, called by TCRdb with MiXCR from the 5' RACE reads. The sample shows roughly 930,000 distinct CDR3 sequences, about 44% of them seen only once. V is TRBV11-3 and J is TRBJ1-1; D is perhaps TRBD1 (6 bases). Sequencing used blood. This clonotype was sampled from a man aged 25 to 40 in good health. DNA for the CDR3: TGTGCCAGCAGGCCTACAGGGCCGAACACTGAAACTTTCTTT. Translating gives CASRPTGPNTETFF.